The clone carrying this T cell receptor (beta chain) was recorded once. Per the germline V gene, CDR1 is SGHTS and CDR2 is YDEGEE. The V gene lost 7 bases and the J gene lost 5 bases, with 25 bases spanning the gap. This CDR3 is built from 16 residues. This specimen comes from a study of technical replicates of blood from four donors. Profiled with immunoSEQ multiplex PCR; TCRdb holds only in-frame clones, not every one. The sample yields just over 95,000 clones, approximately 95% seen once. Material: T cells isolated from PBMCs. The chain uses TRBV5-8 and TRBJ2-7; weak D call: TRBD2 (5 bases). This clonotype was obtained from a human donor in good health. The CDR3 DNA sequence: TGTGCCAGCTCCTCCATAATTAGGACGCCGCGGGACGAGCAGTACTTC. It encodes CASSSIIRTPRDEQYF. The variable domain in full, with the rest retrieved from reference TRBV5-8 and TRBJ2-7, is EAGVTQSPTHLIKTRGQQATLRCSPISGHTSVYWYQQALGLGLQFLLWYDEGEERNRGNFPPRFSGRQFPNYSSELNVNALELEDSALYLCASSSIIRTPRDEQYFGPGTRLTVT.